These T cell receptor beta chains were read from a single sample in a study of blood T cell repertoires in COVID-19. Generated by immunoSEQ multiplex PCR, the TCRdb table keeps only in-frame clones and is missing some. The table lists 200,000 to 300,000 clones, more than 85% of them singletons. The sample taken for sequencing was PBMCs or T cells enriched from blood (not recorded which). Receptors were obtained from a man aged 35 to 55 who had recovered from COVID-19. Each CDR3 is given with its conserved first and last residue. The D gene is left open where the match is weak. Clone size is given for some rows only: seen once, a few or many times, or a class if the clone is expanded.

TRBV28,TRBJ2-7,NA,TRBD2,TGTGCCAGCAGTTTATGGGGGGGGGAACAAATCTCCTACGAGCAGTACTTC,CASSLWGGEQISYEQYF
TRBV7-2,TRBJ1-5,NA,NA,TGTGCCAGCAGCAGAAGTTTCTCAGGCAACAATCAGCCCCAGCATTTT,CASSRSFSGNNQPQHF
TRBV11-2,TRBJ1-3,NA,TRBD1,TGTGCCAGCAGCTCAAGGACAGGGAGTGGAAACACCATATATTTT,CASSSRTGSGNTIYF
TRBV2,TRBJ1-1,NA,TRBD1,TGTGCCAGCAGCTTACAGGGGGCGCACACTGAAGCTTTCTTT,CASSLQGAHTEAFF
TRBV5-4,TRBJ1-1,few,TRBD1,TGTGCCAGCAGCAGGCAGACAGGGGGCCATCTCGCTGAAGCTTTCTTT,CASSRQTGGHLAEAFF
TRBV7-3,TRBJ2-6,NA,NA,TGTGCCAGCAGCTGGAAAGGTTCCGGGGGAGTTGGGGCCAACGTCCTGACTTTC,CASSWKGSGGVGANVLTF
TRBV10-3,TRBJ2-5,NA,NA,TGTGCCATCAGTGACCAAACAGGGTCAGAGACCCAGTACTTC,CAISDQTGSETQYF
TRBV10-3,TRBJ1-2,once,NA,TGTGCCACTAACTTCGGGGGGGCAGATGGCTACACCTTC,CATNFGGADGYTF
TRBV24-1,TRBJ2-1,many,TRBD2,TGTGCCACCAGTGATTCCGGGACTAGCGGGTACAATGAGCAGTTCTTC,CATSDSGTSGYNEQFF
TRBV18,TRBJ2-7,NA,TRBD1,TGTGCCAGCTCACCACCGGGACAGGACTCCTACGAGCAGTACTTC,CASSPPGQDSYEQYF
TRBV19,TRBJ1-2,NA,NA,TGTGCCAGTAGTATAGGAAACACCTATGGCTACACCTTC,CASSIGNTYGYTF
TRBV29-1,TRBJ2-1,NA,NA,TGCAGCGTTTTTAGCCGGGAAAGAGGGCTCTTC,CSVFSRERGLF
TRBV23-1,TRBJ2-6,NA,NA,TGCGCCAGCAGTACTAGGGGAGGTGGGGCCAACGTCCTGACTTTC,CASSTRGGGANVLTF
TRBV5-4,TRBJ2-3,NA,NA,TGTGCCAGCAGCCCAACAGTGGTTCGGACAGATACGCAGTATTTT,CASSPTVVRTDTQYF
TRBV12-5,TRBJ2-5,NA,TRBD1,TGTGCTAGTGGTTTGGACCTCTGGGGACAGCAAGAGACCCAGTACTTC,CASGLDLWGQQETQYF
TRBV18,TRBJ1-5,NA,TRBD1,TGTGCCAGCTCACTCGGGACAGGGGATCAGCCCCAGCATTTT,CASSLGTGDQPQHF
TRBV5-1,TRBJ2-7,NA,TRBD2,TGCGCCAGCAGCTTGACCGGGAGGGCGACTGAGCAGTACTTC,CASSLTGRATEQYF
TRBV11-2,TRBJ2-5,NA,TRBD1,TGTGCCAGCAGCTTTATAAGACAGGGGCTGGGAGAGACCCAGTACTTC,CASSFIRQGLGETQYF
TRBV19,TRBJ2-2,few,TRBD2,TGTGCCAGTACCGCGGGAGCGGGTGTTAACACCGGGGAGCTGTTTTTT,CASTAGAGVNTGELFF
TRBV29-1,TRBJ1-1,NA,NA,TGCAGCGTTAACAGGTTGGGGAACACTGAAGCTTTCTTT,CSVNRLGNTEAFF
TRBV7-2,TRBJ2-3,NA,TRBD2,TGTGCCAGCAGCTCCCTCGGAGCGGGGGAAGATACGCAGTATTTT,CASSSLGAGEDTQYF
TRBV6-5,TRBJ1-5,NA,TRBD1,TGTGCCAGCAGTCGCAGGGGGAACGACAATCAGCCCCAGCATTTT,CASSRRGNDNQPQHF
TRBV7-9,TRBJ2-3,few,NA,TGTGCCAGCAGCTCAAGACGGGGAATTGGCACAGATACGCAGTATTTT,CASSSRRGIGTDTQYF
TRBV14,TRBJ1-2,many,TRBD1,TGTGCCAGCAGCCAAAACAGGGGTTTGGATGGCTACACCTTC,CASSQNRGLDGYTF
TRBV7-8,TRBJ1-5,once,NA,TGTGCCAGCAGCCGAGGACAGAGCAATCAGCCCCAGCATTTT,CASSRGQSNQPQHF
TRBV25-1,TRBJ2-5,NA,TRBD2,TGTGCCAGCAGTGACGGGAGCGGGAGATTCGGGGAGACCCAGTACTTC,CASSDGSGRFGETQYF
TRBV28,TRBJ1-1,NA,NA,TGTGCCAGCACCCCCAACGAGGGCGCGACCACTGAAGCTTTCTTT,CASTPNEGATTEAFF
TRBV7-9,TRBJ2-1,NA,NA,TGTGCCAGCAGCTTTTCAGGCAATGAGCAGTTCTTC,CASSFSGNEQFF
TRBV16,TRBJ2-7,NA,TRBD1,TGTGCCAGCAGCCCCCCAGGGGGTTCCTACGAGCAGTACTTC,CASSPPGGSYEQYF
TRBV28,TRBJ1-6,NA,NA,TGTGCCAGCAGTCGGAATTCACCCCTCCACTTT,CASSRNSPLHF
TRBV30,TRBJ2-3,NA,TRBD2,TGTGCCTGGAGTGTGGGGACTAGCGGGGGGGCAGGAATTGGGCAGTATTTT,CAWSVGTSGGAGIGQYF
TRBV5-4,TRBJ2-7,NA,NA,TGTGCCAGCAGCTTGGCTGGACAGAGGCCCTCCTCCCGGTACTTC,CASSLAGQRPSSRYF
TRBV7-6,TRBJ1-1,NA,TRBD1,TGTGCCAGCAGCTATCAGGACAGGGGGAACACTGAAGCTTTCTTT,CASSYQDRGNTEAFF
TRBV7-8,TRBJ1-2,NA,TRBD1,TGTGCCAGCAGCTCCCAGGCCTGGACAGGGGGAGATGGCTACACCTTC,CASSSQAWTGGDGYTF
TRBV2,TRBJ1-5,NA,NA,TGTGCCAGCAGTGAAGTAAAATCTGATCAGCCCCAGCATTTT,CASSEVKSDQPQHF
TRBV28,TRBJ2-5,once,TRBD2,TGTGCCAGCAGTCCACGACTCGGGGCTAGCGGGAGGGCCGGAGAGACCCAGTACTTC,CASSPRLGASGRAGETQYF
TRBV12-3/TRBV12-4,TRBJ1-1,NA,NA,TGTGCCAGCACTATGACAGGTGGTGAAGCTTTCTTT,CASTMTGGEAFF
TRBV5-1,TRBJ1-1,NA,NA,TGCGCCAGCAGCCACGCAGGGACTCGAGGCACTGAAGCTTTCTTT,CASSHAGTRGTEAFF
TRBV6-2/TRBV6-3,TRBJ2-7,few,NA,TGTGCCAGCAGTTATTTCCCCGGCGGGATAGAGGGCGAGCAGTACTTC,CASSYFPGGIEGEQYF
TRBV7-2,TRBJ2-3,NA,TRBD2,TGTGCCAGCAGGGATAGCGGGAGACCCTTAGATACGCAGTATTTT,CASRDSGRPLDTQYF
TRBV6-2/TRBV6-3,TRBJ2-3,NA,NA,TGTGCCAGCAGTTACTGGGCGGGAAACACAGATACGCAGTATTTT,CASSYWAGNTDTQYF
TRBV19,TRBJ2-7,NA,NA,TGTGCCAGTAGCCCGGCGGGGAACTACTCCTACGAGCAGTACTTC,CASSPAGNYSYEQYF
TRBV27,TRBJ1-6,NA,NA,TGTGCCAGCAGTACAGGGACCTACCTCCACTTT,CASSTGTYLHF
TRBV12-3/TRBV12-4,TRBJ2-1,NA,NA,TGTGCCAGCCAAGAGGTTTCCTACAATGAGCAGTTCTTC,CASQEVSYNEQFF
TRBV7-6,TRBJ2-1,NA,TRBD2,TGTGCCAGCAGCTCGGAACCCGGGAGCGGGAGGGCCCGGAGCAATGAGCAGTTCTTC,CASSSEPGSGRARSNEQFF